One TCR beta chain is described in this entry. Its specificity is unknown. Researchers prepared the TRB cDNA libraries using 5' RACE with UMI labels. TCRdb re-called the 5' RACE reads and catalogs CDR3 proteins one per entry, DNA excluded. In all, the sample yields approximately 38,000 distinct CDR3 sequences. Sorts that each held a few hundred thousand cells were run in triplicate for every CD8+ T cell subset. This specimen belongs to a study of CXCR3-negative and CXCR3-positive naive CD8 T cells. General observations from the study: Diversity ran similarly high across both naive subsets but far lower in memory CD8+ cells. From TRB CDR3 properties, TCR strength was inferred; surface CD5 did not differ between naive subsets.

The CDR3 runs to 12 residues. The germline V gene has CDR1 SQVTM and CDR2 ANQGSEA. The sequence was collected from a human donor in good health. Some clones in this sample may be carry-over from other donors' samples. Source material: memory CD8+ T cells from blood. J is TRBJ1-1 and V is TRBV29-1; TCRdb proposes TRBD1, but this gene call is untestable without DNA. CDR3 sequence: CSVGQGDTEAFF.